These 3 T cell receptor beta chains were all obtained from the same sample, sequenced in a study of T cell responses to AZD1222 COVID-19 vaccine. Using immunoSEQ multiplex PCR, the repertoire was profiled, and TCRdb retains in-frame clones only, with some absent. Of approximately 120,000 clones listed, around 85% are singletons. The sample here was peripheral blood, taken 28 days after the second AZD1222 dose. The receptors derive from an adult who received the AZD1222 COVID-19 vaccine.

The chain couples TRBV27 to TRBJ1-2; D perhaps matches TRBD1 (5 bases). This CDR3 region has 10 residues. V dropped 9 bases and J dropped 8 bases, with 10 bases sitting between them. Germline V CDR1 and CDR2: MNHEY, SMNVEV (reference sequence). CDR3 DNA: TGTGCCAGTGGGGGTCCGGGCTACACCTTC. Translating it yields CASGGPGYTF.

The chain employs TRBV19 and TRBJ2-7; no reliable D call. Trimming took 6 bases from V and 2 from J, leaving 23 bases between them. The CDR3 spans 17 residues. Germline V CDR1 and CDR2: LNHDA, SQIVND (reference sequence). CDR3 in DNA: TGTGCCAGTAGCCCGACACTACTCCTTAGTGGGCCCTACGAGCAGTACTTC. Its translation is CASSPTLLLSGPYEQYF.

The chain couples TRBV6-2 or TRBV6-3 to TRBJ1-1; 7 bases match TRBD1. Germline CDR1 is MNHEY and CDR2 is SVGEGT. V dropped 2 bases and J dropped 1; count of bases not matched to a gene: 10. The CDR3 is 17 residues long. The CDR3 DNA reads as TGTGCCAGCAGTTACCCCGGACAGGCCGGCAAGAACACTGAAGCTTTCTTT. Its translation: CASSYPGQAGKNTEAFF.